This T cell receptor beta chain was retrieved from a study of a mutant IDH1 vaccine in newly diagnosed glioma. On the study more broadly: The patients were given eight vaccinations, one each in weeks 1, 3, 5, 7, 11, 15, 19 and 23. The start of vaccination came 4-6 weeks after radiotherapy alone, or with temozolomide cycles. Radiotherapy, temozolomide, or both had been given previously, and both were given to most.

CDR1 and CDR2 (germline): SGDLS, YYNGEE. V was cut by 2 bases and J by 8 bases, with 14 bases left in between. This CDR3 has 14 amino acids. Measured with immunoSEQ multiplex PCR; TCRdb has only the in-frame clones, and not every one. The sample carries roughly 40,000 clones, 70% to 90% recorded once. Indicated time point: week 5, during vaccination. Each vaccine dose was 300 ug of mutant IDH1 20-mer peptide, with topical imiquimod. Remarks on this clone: Its antigen is unknown.

The TCR sequence derives from a man aged 35 to 55 with glioma. The sequences come from PBMCs, collected from a glioma patient whose treatment included an IDH1 peptide vaccine. This sequence joins TRBV9 and TRBJ1-3; the D gene is possibly TRBD1 (5 bases). The CDR3 DNA follows: TGTGCCAGCAGCGTTGCCAGGGAGTCGTACACCATATATTTT. This encodes CASSVARESYTIYF. Drawing the rest from reference TRBV9 and TRBJ1-3, the complete variable domain is DSGVTQTPKHLITATGQRVTLRCSPRSGDLSVYWYQQSLDQGLQFLIQYYNGEERAKGNILERFSAQQFPDLHSELNLSSLELGDSALYFCASSVARESYTIYFGEGSWLTVV.